This TCR beta chain was found in a study of cytomegalovirus exposure and HLA in healthy donors. Overall study results and limits: Clonal expansion was found to be greater in HLA-associated TCR beta chains than in equally common others in a later analysis. A later look showed TCR association rates differing by HLA locus, highest for DRB1 and lowest for HLA-C.

Primers included in the PCR were 60 Vbeta and 13 Jbeta primers. The assay was immunoSEQ multiplex PCR, and TCRdb's table has in-frame clones only and misses some. Counted here are about 130,000 clones, about four fifths occurring once; the ten biggest clones make up 3.6%. A few counts support this clone. What it binds is not known. V was shortened by 0 bases and J by 6 bases, with 6 bases between the two germline ends. Germline CDR1 reads GTSNPN; CDR2 reads SVGIG (reference sequence). CDR3 size: 12 residues. This receptor was taken from a woman aged 40 to 50 in good health and CMV-seropositive. Sequencing used PBMCs. The chain joins TRBV30 to TRBJ2-4; a weak D match, TRBD2 (5 bases). The CDR3 here is CAWSVLGNIQYF. The CDR3 DNA sequence: TGTGCCTGGAGTGTACTAGGAAACATTCAGTACTTC.